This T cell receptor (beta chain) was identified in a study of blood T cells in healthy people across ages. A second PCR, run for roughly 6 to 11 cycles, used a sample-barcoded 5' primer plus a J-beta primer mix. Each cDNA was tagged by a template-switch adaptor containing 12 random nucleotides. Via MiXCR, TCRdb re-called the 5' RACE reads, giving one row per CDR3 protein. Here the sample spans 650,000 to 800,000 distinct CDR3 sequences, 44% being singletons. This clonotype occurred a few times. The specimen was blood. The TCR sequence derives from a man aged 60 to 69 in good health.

The CDR3 sequence: CASSYSGGTPWVEQYF. Written as DNA, the CDR3 is TGTGCCAGCAGTTACTCGGGGGGGACCCCTTGGGTCGAGCAGTACTTC. This chain uses TRBV6-5 with TRBJ2-7; 7 bases map to TRBD2. Germline V gene lookup returns CDR1 MNHEY and CDR2 SVGAGI. The CDR3 consists of 16 residues. Germline trimming cut 0 bases from V and 6 bases from J; bases unmatched to any gene: 11.